These T cell receptor beta chains were read from a single sample in a study of technical replicates of blood from a handful of donors. Using immunoSEQ multiplex PCR, the repertoire was profiled, and TCRdb retains in-frame clones only, with some absent. The sample gives around 83,000 clones, about 94% of which show up once; about 0.39% is in the top ten. Specimen: T cells isolated from PBMCs. The receptors were gathered from a human donor in good health. Each CDR3 is given with its conserved first and last residue. The D gene is left open where the match is weak. A row's size may be missing; if present it is once, few, many or a size class.

TGTGCCACCAGCACTACAGAACAGAGCCGGGCTTTCTTT | CATSTTEQSRAFF | - | TRBJ1-1 | - | TRBV15
TGTGCCATCAGTGGGGAGCGGACAGGGGTAGGGGAGCAGTACTTC | CAISGERTGVGEQYF | TRBD1 | TRBJ2-7 | - | TRBV10-3
TGTGCCAGCAGCTGGACAGAAGCGCAGTACTTC | CASSWTEAQYF | - | TRBJ2-7 | - | TRBV7-9
TGTGCCCCAATGAAAGACAGGGTGGATGGCTACACCTTC | CAPMKDRVDGYTF | TRBD1 | TRBJ1-2 | - | TRBV19
TGTGCCAGCAGCCCACTACAGGGGAACACTGAAGCTTTCTTT | CASSPLQGNTEAFF | - | TRBJ1-1 | - | TRBV11-2
TGCGCCAGCAGCTCGACTACAGGGGCCGAGCAGTACTTC | CASSSTTGAEQYF | TRBD1 | TRBJ2-7 | - | TRBV5-1
TGTGCCAGCAGTTCTACTAGCTTGGAGACCCAGTACTTC | CASSSTSLETQYF | - | TRBJ2-5 | - | TRBV9
TGCAGCGTTGTTGGTGGGACAGGGGTATTCGAGCAGTACTTC | CSVVGGTGVFEQYF | TRBD1 | TRBJ2-7 | once | TRBV29-1
TGTGCCAGCAGGGACATACCGAACACTGAAGCTTTCTTT | CASRDIPNTEAFF | - | TRBJ1-1 | - | TRBV6-5
TGCGCCAGCAGCTTGGTGGCTAGCGGGGATACCTACGAGCAGTACTTC | CASSLVASGDTYEQYF | TRBD2 | TRBJ2-7 | - | TRBV5-1
TGTGCCAGCAGCGTAGATCCAGCGGGAGTTAATGAGCAGTTCTTC | CASSVDPAGVNEQFF | TRBD2 | TRBJ2-1 | - | TRBV9
TGTGCCAGCAGCTTGGACCTCAGGGGGGCCTCCTACGAGCAGTACTTC | CASSLDLRGASYEQYF | - | TRBJ2-7 | - | TRBV5-4
TGTGCCAGCAGCTTATCTAGGGGGGAGCAGTTCTTC | CASSLSRGEQFF | - | TRBJ2-1 | - | TRBV4-2
TGTGCCAGCACCACAGACAGATCCTACTCCTACAATGAGCAGTTCTTC | CASTTDRSYSYNEQFF | - | TRBJ2-1 | - | TRBV27
TGTGCCAGCAGCTCGGTGGGACAGACTTACAATGAGCAGTTCTTC | CASSSVGQTYNEQFF | TRBD1 | TRBJ2-1 | - | TRBV11-2
TGCGCCAGCAGCCAACTAATTATCAGCACAGATACGCAGTATTTT | CASSQLIISTDTQYF | - | TRBJ2-3 | - | TRBV4-1
TGTGCCAGCATGGTACCGGGGACAGGGAAATTTTTCTATGGCTACACCTTC | CASMVPGTGKFFYGYTF | TRBD1 | TRBJ1-2 | - | TRBV7-2
TGTGCCAGCAGCCAGGGGACAGGGTTTCAAGAGACCCAGTACTTC | CASSQGTGFQETQYF | TRBD1 | TRBJ2-5 | - | TRBV4-2
TGTGCCAGCTCCTATACGACAGGGAGAGGAGAGCAGTACTTC | CASSYTTGRGEQYF | TRBD1 | TRBJ2-7 | - | TRBV11-2
TGCGCCAGCAGCTTGGCTAGTGCCTCCTACAATGAGCAGTTCTTC | CASSLASASYNEQFF | - | TRBJ2-1 | - | TRBV5-1
TGTGCCAGCAGCTCCCAGGGGGGCACTGAAGCTTTCTTT | CASSSQGGTEAFF | TRBD1 | TRBJ1-1 | few | TRBV7-3
TGTGCCAGCAGCAGGGGACAGAGCACTGAAGCTTTCTTT | CASSRGQSTEAFF | TRBD1 | TRBJ1-1 | - | TRBV9
TGTGCCAGCAGACCTAGCCGGGGGACAGATACGCAGTATTTT | CASRPSRGTDTQYF | - | TRBJ2-3 | - | TRBV6-6
TGTGCCAGCAGTCTTTGGAGGGTGTCAGGGGGTAAGCCCCAGCATTTT | CASSLWRVSGGKPQHF | TRBD1 | TRBJ1-5 | once | TRBV28
TGTGCCACCAGCAGAGATCCCAGGGAACGCAATCAGCCCCAGCATTTT | CATSRDPRERNQPQHF | - | TRBJ1-5 | few | TRBV15
TGTGCCAGCAGCTTGACGGGAGCCCTCTCCTACGAGCAGTACTTC | CASSLTGALSYEQYF | - | TRBJ2-7 | - | TRBV7-9
TGTGCCAGCAGCGGGACTCCCCAGGGGACCCAGTACTTC | CASSGTPQGTQYF | - | TRBJ2-5 | - | TRBV6-1
TGTGCCAGCAGCGTAAGGGGGCGCATGGACACCGGGGAGCTGTTTTTT | CASSVRGRMDTGELFF | TRBD1 | TRBJ2-2 | - | TRBV9
TGTGCCAGCAGCTTGGAGTACTCAGAGACCCAGTACTTC | CASSLEYSETQYF | - | TRBJ2-5 | - | TRBV5-5
TGTGCCAGCAGCCCGCCCGGTCAAGAGACCCAGTACTTC | CASSPPGQETQYF | - | TRBJ2-5 | - | TRBV11-3
TGTGCCATCAGTGAGAGGCTCCGCGGACAGGGCCACTATGGCTACACCTTC | CAISERLRGQGHYGYTF | TRBD1 | TRBJ1-2 | - | TRBV10-3
TGTGCCAGCTCACCCCCCTTCGGGAGGGCGGACAATCAGCCCCAGCATTTT | CASSPPFGRADNQPQHF | - | TRBJ1-5 | - | TRBV18
TGTGCCAGCGGGGGTGAGGCGGGTTACAGGGTCTATGGCTACACCTTC | CASGGEAGYRVYGYTF | - | TRBJ1-2 | - | TRBV2
TGTGCCAGCAGCTACCAGGGTTTTTCCTACAATGAGCAGTTCTTC | CASSYQGFSYNEQFF | - | TRBJ2-1 | - | TRBV7-3
TGTGCCAGCAGCTCGGCGGGGACTAGAAACACAGATACGCAGTATTTT | CASSSAGTRNTDTQYF | TRBD2 | TRBJ2-3 | - | TRBV13
TGTGCCAGCTCTCCGGTCCACTCCCAAGAGACCCAGTACTTC | CASSPVHSQETQYF | - | TRBJ2-5 | - | TRBV2
TGTGCCAGCAGCATTAGCGGGAGCTCCTACAATGAGCAGTTCTTC | CASSISGSSYNEQFF | TRBD2 | TRBJ2-1 | - | TRBV9
TGTGCCAGCAGTTACTCGGGCGGGTGGAGCACAGATACGCAGTATTTT | CASSYSGGWSTDTQYF | - | TRBJ2-3 | - | TRBV6-5
TGTGCCAGCAGTCCCCAAACAGGGAATGAAAAACTGTTTTTT | CASSPQTGNEKLFF | - | TRBJ1-4 | - | TRBV27
TGTGCCAGCATTCCGGAGCTGGGGACAGGCTACGAGCAGTACTTC | CASIPELGTGYEQYF | TRBD1 | TRBJ2-7 | - | TRBV11-2
TGTGCCAGCAGTTCCTCCCCCGGGGGCGAGCAGTACTTC | CASSSSPGGEQYF | - | TRBJ2-7 | once | TRBV27
TGTGCCAGCAGTGATTTTCTTTTAGTACTATCGAACACTGAAGCTTTCTTT | CASSDFLLVLSNTEAFF | - | TRBJ1-1 | once | TRBV6-1
TGTGCCAGTATAGCGGAATACACAGATACGCAGTATTTT | CASIAEYTDTQYF | - | TRBJ2-3 | once | TRBV19
TGCGCCAGCAGCTTTACTGGACAGCCCCTCTACGAGCAGTACTTC | CASSFTGQPLYEQYF | - | TRBJ2-7 | - | TRBV5-1
TGTGCCAGCAGCCGGGGGAGGATAAATCAGCCCCAGCATTTT | CASSRGRINQPQHF | - | TRBJ1-5 | - | TRBV5-6
TGTGCCAGCAGTGGGACAGCCAACTATGGCTACACCTTC | CASSGTANYGYTF | TRBD1 | TRBJ1-2 | - | TRBV14
TGTGCCAGCAGCTTCTCAAGGACAAACGAGCAGTACTTC | CASSFSRTNEQYF | - | TRBJ2-7 | - | TRBV27
TGTGCCAGCAGCCAAGATCAGGGTGCGGCTAGAGCGGCTTTCTTT | CASSQDQGAARAAFF | - | TRBJ1-1 | - | TRBV4-2